The 29 T cell receptor beta chains below all came from one sample that was sequenced in a study of cytomegalovirus exposure and HLA in healthy donors. The PCR used 60 Vbeta and 13 Jbeta primers. Sequencing used immunoSEQ multiplex PCR; TCRdb keeps in-frame clones, though not all of them. Among around 200,000 clones, 83% were seen once, and the ten largest hold around 1.4%. Material for sequencing was PBMCs. The receptors shown here come from a girl aged 10-17 years in good health and CMV-seronegative.

The chain has TRBV28 and TRBJ1-5; 9 positions agree with TRBD1. From germline, CDR1 is MDHEN and CDR2 SYDVKM. Trimming removed 3 bases from V and 7 bases from J; junction bases left unmatched: 10. The CDR3 loop spans 16 amino acids. The CDR3 nucleotides are TGTGCCAGCAGTTTCCCCAGGGACAGGGTAGTCCAGCCCCAGCATTTT. It is translated as CASSFPRDRVVQPQHF. Full variable domain (outside the CDR3, taken from reference TRBV28 and TRBJ1-5): DVKVTQSSRYLVKRTGEKVFLECVQDMDHENMFWYRQDPGLGLRLIYFSYDVKMKEKGDIPEGYSVSREKKERFSLILESASTNQTSMYLCASSFPRDRVVQPQHFGDGTRLSIL.

This clone was recorded a few times. This CDR3 reads CASSSPGQPRTEAFF. As DNA, the CDR3 is TGTGCCAGCAGTTCCCCGGGACAGCCACGGACTGAAGCTTTCTTT. J is TRBJ1-1 and V is TRBV27; 7 bases match TRBD1. There are 15 residues in the CDR3. Germline lookup yields CDR1 MNHEY and CDR2 SMNVEV (reference sequence). V shed 4 bases and J 5 bases; nucleotides not matched to a gene: 10.

The chain combines TRBV27 with TRBJ1-3; D gene unclear. Germline lookup yields CDR1 MNHEY and CDR2 SMNVEV (reference sequence). There are 18 residues in the CDR3. Between the trimmed V and J ends, which lost 10 bases and 4 bases, there was a span of 29 bases. CDR3 in DNA: TGTGCCACCATCTCATGGCAGGTACATTTAGTGACCGGAAACACCATATATTTT. It specifies CATISWQVHLVTGNTIYF.

The gene calls are TRBV19 and TRBJ1-4; D uncertain. Germline CDR1 and CDR2: LNHDA and SQIVND (reference sequence). Trimming shortened V by 10 bases and J by 0 bases, and 15 bases separated the two germline ends. The CDR3 is made up of 15 amino acids. CDR3 loop: CATTTRPATNEKLFF. The CDR3 bases are TGTGCCACTACGACAAGACCTGCAACTAATGAAAAACTGTTTTTT.

This sequence joins TRBV27 and TRBJ1-6; D remains ambiguous. V lost 6 bases and J 0 bases, leaving 24 bases between the germline ends. CDR1 and CDR2 from the germline V gene are MNHEY and SMNVEV (reference sequence). The CDR3 is 20 residues long. CDR3 DNA sequence: TGTGCCAGCAGCGAAAACTCGGGGTTCGGGGTTGGCTCCTATAATTCACCCCTCCACTTT. Its protein product is CASSENSGFGVGSYNSPLHF.

The chain has TRBV18 and TRBJ2-3; the D gene is possibly TRBD1 (6 bases). This CDR3 is 14 amino acids long. V lost 1 base and J 1 base, leaving 6 bases between the germline ends. Germline CDR1 is KGHSH and CDR2 is LQKENI. The CDR3 reads CASSPRQGTDTQYF. The CDR3 DNA reads TGTGCCAGCTCACCACGACAGGGCACAGATACGCAGTATTTT.

J is TRBJ2-3 and V is TRBV9; 7 positions match TRBD1. The CDR3 runs 16 residues. From germline, CDR1 is SGDLS and CDR2 YYNGEE. The V segment lost 0 bases and the J segment 2 bases; nucleotides outside the gene matches: 6. Written as DNA, the CDR3 is TGTGCCAGCAGCGTAGGCCTCAGGGGGTACACAGATACGCAGTATTTT. Its protein is CASSVGLRGYTDTQYF.

The V call is TRBV28, the J call TRBJ2-7, with D hard to call. Trimming shortened V by 8 bases and J by 0 bases, and 23 bases separated the two germline ends. The length of the CDR3 is 17 residues. CDR1 is MDHEN, CDR2 SYDVKM, per germline. DNA of the CDR3: TGTGCCAGCCCCCCCACCGCTCAGCGTCTCAGCTCCTACGAGCAGTACTTC. Amino acids: CASPPTAQRLSSYEQYF.

V gene TRBV19 combines with J gene TRBJ2-7; 10 bases are a match to TRBD2. Germline CDR1 LNHDA, CDR2 SQIVND (reference sequence). The CDR3 length is 14 residues. Unmatched junction bases numbered 3, after V lost 5 bases and J lost 2 bases. The DNA of the CDR3 is TGTGCCAGTAGTCTTGGACTAGCGGCCTACGAGCAGTACTTC. Its translation is CASSLGLAAYEQYF.

The V and J genes are TRBV5-1 and TRBJ1-2, with a possible D match to TRBD1 (5 bases). Germline V CDR1 and CDR2: SGHRS, YFSETQ. V was trimmed by 0 bases and J by 5 bases, leaving 11 bases between them. The CDR3 is made up of 14 amino acids. The CDR3 here is CASSLDGARYGYTF. The CDR3 DNA follows: TGCGCCAGCAGCTTGGATGGGGCCCGATATGGCTACACCTTC.

The chain joins TRBV7-2 to TRBJ1-1, with 7 bases aligning to TRBD1. The CDR3 has 14 amino acids. Trimming cost V 4 bases and J 0 bases; bases outside gene matches: 2. The germline CDR1 and CDR2 sequences are SGHTA and FQGNSA. CDR3 bases: TGTGCCAGCAGCTCAACAGGGGTGAACACTGAAGCTTTCTTT. Translation gives CASSSTGVNTEAFF.

The rearrangement links TRBV2 to TRBJ2-2; D is ambiguous. Trimming took off 6 bases at V and 1 base at J, with 15 bases between the two ends. The CDR3 is made up of 16 amino acids. CDR1 and CDR2 (germline): SNHLY, FYNNEI. CDR3 in amino acids: CASSDPTLGNTGELFF. In DNA form, the CDR3 reads TGTGCCAGCAGCGACCCGACACTGGGGAACACCGGGGAGCTGTTTTTT.

The chain has TRBV27 and TRBJ2-7; tentative D call: TRBD1 (6 bases). Trimming pared 3 bases from V and 3 bases from J, leaving 12 bases between. The CDR3 runs 14 residues. Germline CDR1 MNHEY, CDR2 SMNVEV (reference sequence). The CDR3 protein is CASSFGQGYYEQYF. The CDR3 DNA follows: TGTGCCAGCAGTTTTGGGCAGGGGTACTACGAGCAGTACTTC.

To note about this clone: Distinct nucleotide sequences in the sample also encode this CDR3. CDR3 sequence reads: CASSYTGSGYTF. DNA of the CDR3: TGTGCCAGCAGTTACACGGGTTCAGGCTACACCTTC. The chain joins TRBV6-5 to TRBJ1-2; D gene uncertain. CDR3 size: 12 residues. The germline CDR1 and CDR2 sequences are MNHEY and SVGAGI. The V gene lost 2 bases and the J gene lost 8 bases, with 9 bases spanning the gap.

The V gene is TRBV7-9, the J gene TRBJ1-1; D gene ambiguous. The CDR3 runs 12 residues. Germline assignment: CDR1 SEHNR and CDR2 FQNEAQ (reference sequence). Between the trimmed V and J ends, which lost 3 bases and 2 bases, there was a span of 4 bases. CDR3 residues: CASSFLNTEAFF. As DNA, the CDR3 is TGTGCCAGCAGCTTTCTTAACACTGAAGCTTTCTTT.

This clone was recorded a few times. V usage is TRBV28 and J usage is TRBJ1-1; perhaps TRBD1 as D (6 bases). CDR1 is MDHEN, CDR2 SYDVKM, per germline. V was pared by 2 bases and J by 3 bases, with 10 bases between. This CDR3 comprises 14 residues. The CDR3 spells CASSLTGGDTEAFF. CDR3 nucleotides: TGTGCCAGCAGTTTAACGGGGGGCGACACTGAAGCTTTCTTT.

The rearrangement links TRBV4-1 to TRBJ2-3, with 15 bases lining up with TRBD2. The trim removed 1 base at V and 0 bases at J, leaving 2 bases unmatched. CDR3 length: 18 amino acids. Germline loops: CDR1 MGHRA, CDR2 YSYEKL. CDR3 sequence (DNA): TGCGCCAGCAGCCAAGGTGGACTAGCGGGGGGGAGCACAGATACGCAGTATTTT. It codes for CASSQGGLAGGSTDTQYF.

The rearrangement joins TRBV29-1 to TRBJ1-3, with D maybe TRBD1 (5 bases). The CDR3 is made up of 15 amino acids. Germline V gene data show CDR1 as SQVTM and CDR2 as ANQGSEA. V lost 4 bases to trimming and J lost 1 base, with 14 bases between them. The CDR3 DNA reads as TGCAGCGTTGGGGCCCCAGGGAGGTCTGGAAACACCATATATTTT. Translated, it gives CSVGAPGRSGNTIYF.

The chain employs TRBV25-1 and TRBJ1-6, with D uncertain. Looked up from germline, CDR1 is MGHDK and CDR2 is SYGVNS. The CDR3 is 14 residues long. Trimming cost V 4 bases and J 7 bases, with 11 bases left between them. The CDR3 DNA is TGTGCCAGCAGTGCCTCTAGTCAAAATTCACCCCTCCACTTT. It encodes CASSASSQNSPLHF.

The chain uses TRBV5-6 and TRBJ2-1; D remains unclear. Trimming removed 0 bases at V and 7 bases at J, with 8 bases between. Germline V gene sequence: CDR1 SGHDT, CDR2 YYEEEE. The CDR3 has 13 amino acids. The CDR3, as DNA: TGTGCCAGCAGCTTGGTGACAATGAATGAGCAGTTCTTC. It is translated as CASSLVTMNEQFF.

J is TRBJ2-5 and V is TRBV6-5, with 8 positions matching TRBD2. CDR1 and CDR2 from the germline V gene are MNHEY and SVGAGI. The CDR3 has 13 residues. The J segment lost 5 bases and the V segment lost 7 bases, leaving 6 bases of the junction unmatched. The CDR3 DNA reads as TGTGCCAGCACCGAAGCGGGAGTTGAGACCCAGTACTTC. Translated: CASTEAGVETQYF.

The chain links TRBV5-6 to TRBJ1-1, with 7 bases that match TRBD1. The length of the CDR3 is 14 residues. The junction had 5 bases not matched to a gene; V was cut back by 4 bases and J by 2 bases. CDR1 and CDR2 from the germline V gene are SGHDT and YYEEEE. The CDR3 loop is CASSQTGINTEAFF. In DNA form, the CDR3 reads TGTGCCAGCAGCCAGACAGGGATTAACACTGAAGCTTTCTTT.

The chain recombines TRBV30 with TRBJ1-5; D uncertain. The CDR3 consists of 13 residues. Germline CDR1 and CDR2: GTSNPN and SVGIG (reference sequence). With 5 bases removed from V and 3 bases from J, the gap between germline ends came to 11 bases. CDR3: CAWEEGFNQPQHF. CDR3 nucleotides: TGTGCCTGGGAGGAGGGCTTCAATCAGCCCCAGCATTTT.

A note on this clone: Different DNA sequences within this sample yield the same CDR3. Written as DNA, the CDR3 is TGTGCCAGCAGTGAGCAGGGGCCCTCCTACAATGAGCAGTTCTTC. This codes for CASSEQGPSYNEQFF. V is TRBV28 and J is TRBJ2-1, with TRBD1 as a possible D gene (6 bases). The ends were cut back, 5 bases at V and 0 bases at J, with 11 bases in the middle. CDR3 size: 15 residues. The germline CDR1 and CDR2 sequences are MDHEN and SYDVKM. The complete variable domain, with remaining parts taken from reference TRBV28 and TRBJ2-1, reads DVKVTQSSRYLVKRTGEKVFLECVQDMDHENMFWYRQDPGLGLRLIYFSYDVKMKEKGDIPEGYSVSREKKERFSLILESASTNQTSMYLCASSEQGPSYNEQFFGPGTRLTVL.

This clone has only a few counts. The chain carries TRBV4-2 and TRBJ1-1; TRBD1 matches at 7 bases. The CDR3 covers 12 residues. Germline CDR1 and CDR2: LGHNA and YNFKEQ. Trimming cost V 2 bases and J 8 bases; bases outside gene matches: 2. Written as DNA, the CDR3 is TGTGCCAGCAGCCAAACCAGGGGGGAAGCTTTCTTT. As protein: CASSQTRGEAFF.

The rearrangement joins TRBV19 to TRBJ1-1, with a tentative D call TRBD1 (5 bases). CDR1 is LNHDA, CDR2 SQIVND, per germline (reference sequence). V was clipped by 4 bases and J by 0 bases, with 15 bases between them. The CDR3 runs 16 residues. CDR3 DNA: TGTGCCAGTAGTAAAGGGGTCCCAGGAATGAACACTGAAGCTTTCTTT. It specifies CASSKGVPGMNTEAFF.

The chain is built from TRBV29-1 and TRBJ2-1; 11 bases map to TRBD2. V was clipped by 5 bases and J by 2 bases; unmatched bases: 5. Germline values: CDR1 SQVTM, CDR2 ANQGSEA. The CDR3 is made up of 15 amino acids. CDR3 in DNA: TGCAGCGTTCGACTAGCGGGGCAAACCTACAATGAGCAGTTCTTC. Translation gives CSVRLAGQTYNEQFF.

This clone has only a few counts. This chain connects TRBV28 to TRBJ1-2; 10 bases fit TRBD1. Germline V gene sequence: CDR1 MDHEN, CDR2 SYDVKM. The CDR3 loop spans 12 amino acids. The trim removed 4 bases at V and 7 bases at J, leaving 0 bases unmatched. CDR3 DNA sequence: TGTGCCAGCAGTTGGGACAGGGGTGGCTACACCTTC. Translation gives CASSWDRGGYTF.

The chain has TRBV7-2 and TRBJ1-1, with D possibly TRBD1 on 5 matching bases. Germline values: CDR1 SGHTA, CDR2 FQGNSA. CDR3 length: 15 residues. Trimming took off 1 base at V and 1 base at J, with 10 bases between the two ends. The CDR3 here is CASSLVRGPNTEAFF. The CDR3 DNA reads as TGTGCCAGCAGCTTAGTGCGGGGCCCGAACACTGAAGCTTTCTTT. Combining the CDR3 with reference TRBV7-2 and TRBJ1-1 gives the whole variable domain GAGVSQSPSNKVTEKGKDVELRCDPISGHTALYWYRQSLGQGLEFLIYFQGNSAPDKSGLPSDRFSAERTGGSVSTLTIQRTQQEDSAVYLCASSLVRGPNTEAFFGQGTRLTVV.